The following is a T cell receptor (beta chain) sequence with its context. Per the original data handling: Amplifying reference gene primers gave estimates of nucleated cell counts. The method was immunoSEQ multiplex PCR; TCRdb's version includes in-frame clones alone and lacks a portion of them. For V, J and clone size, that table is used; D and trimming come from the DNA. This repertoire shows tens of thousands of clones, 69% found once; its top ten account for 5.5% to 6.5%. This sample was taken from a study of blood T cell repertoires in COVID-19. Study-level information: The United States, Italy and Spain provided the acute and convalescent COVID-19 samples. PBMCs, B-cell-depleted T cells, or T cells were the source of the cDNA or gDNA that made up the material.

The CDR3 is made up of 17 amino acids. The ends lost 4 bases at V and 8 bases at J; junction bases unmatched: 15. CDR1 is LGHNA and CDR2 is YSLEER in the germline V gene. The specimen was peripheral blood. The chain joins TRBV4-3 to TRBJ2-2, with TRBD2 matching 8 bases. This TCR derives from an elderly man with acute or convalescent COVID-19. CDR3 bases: TGCGCCAGCAGCCTAGAGGCAAGCGGGAGCGAATGGGGGGAGCTGTTTTTT. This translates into CASSLEASGSEWGELFF.